This T cell receptor beta chain was captured in a study of CD8+ T cells in alopecia areata. As the sequencing template, cDNA was produced by extracting RNA and reverse transcribing it. Repertoires were generated with immunoSEQ multiplex PCR, while TCRdb's copy carries only in-frame clones and drops some. This table holds about 180,000 clones, 63% found once. This receptor was identified in a human donor with alopecia areata. The specimen comprised CD4+ T cells sorted from blood, sampled at week 0.

DNA for the CDR3: TGTGCCAGCAGCTTAAGGTCGGGACAGGGACGAGATACGCAGTATTTT. It translates to CASSLRSGQGRDTQYF. This chain joins TRBV7-6 and TRBJ2-3, with 9 bases matching TRBD1. V shed 2 bases, J shed 5 bases, and the junction held 8 bases outside the gene matches. Looked up from germline, CDR1 is SGHVS and CDR2 is FNYEAQ. This CDR3 is 16 amino acids long.